Listed here is a single T cell receptor beta chain. This clone was seen many times. What antigen it recognizes has not been identified. Within one base of it there is no much larger clone, and no base qualities were kept. The collaborating institutions used their own protocols to collect whole blood in K2EDTA tubes. For TCRbeta analysis, collaborators shipped samples in one of three forms: frozen whole blood, isolated PBMCs, or DNA extracted from either of those sample types. The junction carries 10 bases between V and J, which are trimmed by 7 bases and 0 bases respectively. The CDR3 covers 14 residues, taking in both the cysteine and the phenylalanine. Left in the record is the CDR3 DNA by itself, 42 bases read in frame from the first base. The germline V gene supplies CDR1 MDHEN and CDR2 SYDVKM. This specimen comes from a study of blood T cell repertoires in COVID-19 (dated by TCRdb to 2020 to 2022). Study-wide context: The collaborator samples originated in the United States, Italy and Spain and spanned the acute and convalescent phases of COVID-19. The material from the prospective study consisted of cDNA or gDNA derived from T cells, B-cell-depleted T cells, or PBMCs. The dataset comprised deeply sampled blood TCRbeta repertoires from subjects exposed to, actively infected with, or recovered from COVID-19. The repertoires were made available in a free public database intended to serve as a resource for research on the immune response to SARS-CoV-2. The samples were drawn from the first 160 participants of the ongoing ImmuneRACE study and from under 1,500 subjects provided by 6 global collaborators. Sample metadata almost always included a de-identified subject ID, COVID-19 status, age in years and sex. Where available, HLA class I and class II types were taken from metadata supplied by the sample provider and were not determined by assay-based typing.

TCRbeta CDR3 regions were amplified from genomic DNA using the immunoSEQ Assay, a bias-controlled multiplex PCR. In the authors' own workflow: Within the assay, amplification of reference gene primers was used to estimate how many nucleated cells each sample contained. Sequence reads were collapsed and filtered to measure the absolute abundance of every unique TCRbeta CDR3 rearrangement. Productive Simpson clonality was computed per sample as the square root of Simpson's diversity index over productive rearrangements. TCRdb retrieved this table from immuneACCESS and kept in-frame rearrangements only. Not all clones are present; in checked studies, unresolved V genes account for under half, and no reason is known for the remainder. Clone size and V and J calls were adopted from that table, with D and trimming inferred from the DNA. The sample table contains some 140,000 clones; only one count was recorded for under 80% of them. The ten top clones hold 13% of the sample.

Here is what the overall study found, with its caveats: How much clinical and demographic metadata was included differed by source and by participant, and the metadata was provided uncurated.

The clonotype originates from a man older than 75 with acute or convalescent COVID-19. Specimen: peripheral blood. The V gene is TRBV28 and the J gene is TRBJ1-3, with the identity of the D gene unclear. The CDR3 is CASIESISGNTIYF. In nucleotides, the sequence is TGTGCCAGCATAGAGTCTATCTCTGGAAACACCATATATTTT.